This T cell receptor beta chain was observed in a study of shared clonotypes between healthy human individuals. Overall study context: Three plates each covered CD4 naive and memory; CD8 naive two, CD8 memory one.

Findings of the study overall: It was the non-shared clonotypes that had lower generation probabilities than clonotypes shared by all four donors. Only blood was sampled; tissue repertoires likely differ.

The CDR3 runs 15 residues. Germline V lookup: CDR1 MGHRA, CDR2 YSYEKL. The trim removed 2 bases at V and 3 bases at J, leaving 5 bases unmatched. Naive-designated CD8 cells lacked CD45RO, were positively enriched for CCR7, and omitted terminally differentiated effector memory CD45RA+ cells. Donors were Caucasian adults residing in Nashville, Tennessee, USA. Profiling relied on immunoSEQ multiplex PCR, and the TCRdb table lists in-frame clones only, not all of them. The top ten hold 0.11% of the sample, which has roughly 650,000 clones, around 96% seen once. A word on this clone: The antigen remains undetermined.

The chain carries TRBV4-1 and TRBJ2-3; 7 bases fit TRBD2. The sample was naive CD8+ T cells sorted from blood. The receptor's source is a woman aged 25 to 45 in good health. The CDR3, as DNA: TGCGCCAGCAGCCAACCTGCGGGAGTGACAGATACGCAGTATTTT. It specifies CASSQPAGVTDTQYF.